The clone carrying this T cell receptor beta chain was seen many times. The data were obtained in a study of prognosis after radiotherapy for stage I lung cancer. On the study more broadly: Therapy that ran concurrently with stereotactic body radiotherapy was given to no patient.

Amplification of TCR beta CDR3 from genomic DNA used two-round multiplex PCR. Primers specific to each TRBV and TRBJ gene were used in first-round PCR. TCRdb itself ran the multiplex PCR reads through MiXCR, one entry per CDR3 protein. The profile covers 14,000 or so distinct CDR3 sequences, with roughly a third appearing a single time and roughly 40% taken by the ten largest. The CDR3 spans 16 residues. V was clipped by 4 bases and J by 6 bases, with 19 bases between them. CDR1 LNHDA and CDR2 SQIVND come from the germline V gene (reference sequence). This sequence joins TRBV19 and TRBJ2-1, with D perhaps given as TRBD1 or TRBD2 (6 bases each). This specimen was PBMCs, taken before or after stereotactic body radiation therapy (not recorded which). The TCR originated in a donor aged 50 or older with non-small cell lung cancer. The CDR3 sequence: CASSSGPKGGINEQFF. As DNA, the CDR3 is TGTGCCAGTAGTAGTGGCCCAAAGGGGGGTATCAATGAGCAGTTCTTC.